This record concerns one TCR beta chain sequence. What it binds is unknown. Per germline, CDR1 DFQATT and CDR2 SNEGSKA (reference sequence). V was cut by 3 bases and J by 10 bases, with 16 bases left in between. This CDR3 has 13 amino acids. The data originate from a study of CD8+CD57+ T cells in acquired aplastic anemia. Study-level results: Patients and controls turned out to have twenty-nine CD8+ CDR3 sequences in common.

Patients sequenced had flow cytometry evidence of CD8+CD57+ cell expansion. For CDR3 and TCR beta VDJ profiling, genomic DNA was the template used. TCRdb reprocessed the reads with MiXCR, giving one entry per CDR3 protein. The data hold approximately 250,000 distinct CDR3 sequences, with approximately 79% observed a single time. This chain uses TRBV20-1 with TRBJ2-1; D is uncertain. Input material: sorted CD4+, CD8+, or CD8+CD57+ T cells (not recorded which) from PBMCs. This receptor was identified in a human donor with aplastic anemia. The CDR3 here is CSARGPPSKEQFF. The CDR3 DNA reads TGCAGTGCTAGGGGTCCCCCCTCCAAAGAGCAGTTCTTC.